A selection of T cell receptor beta chains follows, all from one sample in a study of T cells in Graves' hyperthyroidism and ophthalmopathy. Each CDR3 protein is one row after TCRdb ran MiXCR on the multiplex PCR reads. The top ten clones hold 3.5% to 4% of a sample with approximately 600,000 distinct CDR3 sequences, 15% to 20% of them seen once. The sequenced sample was blood. The receptors shown here come from a young woman with Graves' hyperthyroidism. Both conserved end residues are part of each CDR3. A D gene is named only where the DNA matches it firmly. Some rows mark clone size as missing; the rest say once, few, many or name a class of expanded clone.

>few|TRBV19|TRBJ2-5|.
CATKRKGSGMTQYF
TGTGCCACCAAAAGAAAAGGGAGCGGAATGACCCAGTACTTC
>many|TRBV12-3/TRBV12-4|TRBJ2-1|.
CASSKQVGSARYNEQFF
TGTGCCAGCAGTAAGCAAGTGGGGAGCGCCCGCTACAATGAGCAGTTCTTC
>many|TRBV12-3/TRBV12-4|TRBJ1-4|.
CASSISNEKLFF
TGTGCCAGCAGTATAAGTAATGAAAAACTGTTTTTT
>many|TRBV27|TRBJ1-1|TRBD1
CASSDREVTEAFF
TGTGCCAGCAGTGACAGGGAAGTCACTGAAGCTTTCTTT
>few|TRBV11-3|TRBJ2-1|.
CANSPALPPPSGEQFF
TGTGCCAACAGCCCAGCCTTACCCCCGCCGAGCGGTGAGCAGTTCTTC
>.|TRBV6-2/TRBV6-3|TRBJ2-7|TRBD1
CASSRQGMTYEQYF
TGTGCCAGCAGCCGACAGGGGATGACCTACGAGCAGTACTTC
>few|TRBV6-2/TRBV6-3|TRBJ2-6|TRBD2
CATWAGETGANVLTF
TGTGCCACCTGGGCGGGGGAAACTGGGGCCAACGTCCTGACTTTC
>many|TRBV28|TRBJ2-3|.
CASSFLQGRTDTQYF
TGTGCCAGCAGTTTCCTTCAGGGTCGCACAGATACGCAGTATTTT
>.|TRBV28|TRBJ2-3|TRBD2
CASSSLAANTDTQYF
TGTGCCAGCAGTTCTCTAGCGGCAAACACAGATACGCAGTATTTT
>.|TRBV30|TRBJ2-5|.
CAWSLRRHQETQYF
TGTGCCTGGAGCCTCAGGAGGCACCAAGAGACCCAGTACTTC
>.|TRBV9|TRBJ1-3|TRBD1
CASSSRTGPISGNTIYF
TGTGCCAGCAGCTCACGGACAGGGCCTATCTCTGGAAACACCATATATTTT
>many|TRBV6-5|TRBJ2-5|TRBD2
CASSYSGGNQETQYF
TGTGCCAGCAGTTACTCCGGGGGGAACCAAGAGACCCAGTACTTC
>many|TRBV20-1|TRBJ2-1|.
CSPIIGTGTNEQFF
TGCAGTCCAATTATCGGGACGGGGACAAATGAGCAGTTCTTC
>many|TRBV5-1|TRBJ2-7|TRBD1
CASKPLQGSYEQYF
TGCGCCAGCAAACCATTACAGGGGTCCTACGAGCAGTACTTC
>.|TRBV7-9|TRBJ2-1|.
CASSLGVEPLGVQFF
TGTGCCAGCAGCTTGGGGGTAGAGCCGTTGGGGGTGCAGTTCTTC
>.|TRBV6-1|TRBJ2-3|.
CASSLDYTDTRYF
TGTGCCAGCAGCCTCGATTACACAGATACGCGGTATTTT
>few|TRBV14|TRBJ2-7|.
CASSQKFGYEQYF
TGTGCCAGCAGCCAAAAGTTCGGATACGAGCAGTACTTC
>.|TRBV18|TRBJ2-5|TRBD1
CASSPDDRGQETQYF
TGTGCCAGCTCACCTGATGACAGGGGGCAAGAGACCCAGTACTTC
>many|TRBV7-2|TRBJ2-7|TRBD2
CASSLVAGALYEQYF
TGTGCCAGCAGCTTAGTAGCGGGAGCCCTCTACGAGCAGTACTTC